Following are 25 T cell receptor beta chains from one sample sequenced in a study of T cell responses to AZD1222 COVID-19 vaccine. Profiled with immunoSEQ multiplex PCR; TCRdb holds only in-frame clones, not every one. Reported are under 150,000 clones; the ten largest clones contain about 2.2%. Sequencing was performed on peripheral blood. Receptors originate from an adult in good health.

The chain carries TRBV15 and TRBJ2-1; 8 positions match TRBD2. J gave up 6 bases and V 0 bases, and 7 bases lay outside the gene matches. The germline V gene has CDR1 LNHNV and CDR2 YYDKDF (reference sequence). This CDR3 comprises 16 residues. CDR3 sequence (DNA): TGTGCCACCAGCAGAGATCCAGCGGGGGCCACCAATGAGCAGTTCTTC. Translating it yields CATSRDPAGATNEQFF.

J is TRBJ1-1 and V is TRBV6-5, with 10 bases aligning to TRBD1. The germline CDR1 and CDR2 sequences are MNHEY and SVGAGI. The CDR3 sequence is 13 residues long. The V segment lost 6 bases and the J segment 6 bases; nucleotides outside the gene matches: 4. CDR3 DNA sequence: TGTGCCAGCAGGACAGGGGGCTTCGCTGAAGCTTTCTTT. It is translated as CASRTGGFAEAFF.

V usage is TRBV28 and J usage is TRBJ1-4, with 9 bases that match TRBD1. The CDR3 sequence is 13 residues long. The J segment lost 7 bases and the V segment lost 6 bases, leaving 3 bases of the junction unmatched. In germline, CDR1 is MDHEN, CDR2 SYDVKM. The CDR3 DNA reads as TGTGCCAGCAGGGGGACAGGGAGTGAAAAACTGTTTTTT. Protein sequence: CASRGTGSEKLFF.

The CDR3: CASSSGDSNQPQHF. CDR3 nucleotide sequence: TGTGCCAGCAGCTCGGGGGATAGCAATCAGCCCCAGCATTTT. The chain uses TRBV5-5 and TRBJ1-5; possibly TRBD1 for D (5 bases). V gave up 3 bases and J gave up 0 bases, with 7 bases separating them. Germline V gives CDR1 SGHKS, CDR2 YYEKEE (reference sequence). The CDR3 contains 14 residues.

CDR3 residues: CASSVDSLTSPGNNEQFF. CDR3 DNA: TGTGCCAGCAGCGTAGATTCCCTTACGAGCCCCGGGAATAATGAGCAGTTCTTC. The chain is built from TRBV9 and TRBJ2-1; perhaps TRBD2 as D (5 bases). Germline CDR1 SGDLS, CDR2 YYNGEE. V shed 0 bases and J shed 7 bases, with 23 bases lying between them. This CDR3 region has 18 residues.

The chain employs TRBV11-2 and TRBJ1-1, with 11 bases identical to TRBD1. V dropped 2 bases and J dropped 11; count of bases not matched to a gene: 7. This CDR3 is 14 amino acids long. Germline lookup yields CDR1 SGHAT and CDR2 FQNNGV. The chain's CDR3 is CASSLIGQGARAFF. The CDR3 DNA is TGTGCCAGCAGCTTAATCGGACAGGGGGCGAGGGCTTTCTTT. The variable domain in full, with the rest retrieved from reference TRBV11-2 and TRBJ1-1, is EAGVAQSPRYKIIEKRQSVAFWCNPISGHATLYWYQQILGQGPKLLIQFQNNGVVDDSQLPKDRFSAERLKGVDSTLKIQPAKLEDSAVYLCASSLIGQGARAFFGQGTRLTVV.

This rearrangement joins TRBV28 to TRBJ2-3; 8 nucleotides align to TRBD2. The ends lost 1 base at V and 2 bases at J; junction bases unmatched: 8. Germline V gives CDR1 MDHEN, CDR2 SYDVKM. The CDR3 has 17 residues. This chain's CDR3 is CASSLYPQRGNTDTQYF. The DNA for the CDR3 is TGTGCCAGCAGTTTATACCCGCAGCGGGGGAACACAGATACGCAGTATTTT. Full variable domain (missing parts from reference TRBV28 and TRBJ2-3): DVKVTQSSRYLVKRTGEKVFLECVQDMDHENMFWYRQDPGLGLRLIYFSYDVKMKEKGDIPEGYSVSREKKERFSLILESASTNQTSMYLCASSLYPQRGNTDTQYFGPGTRLTVL.

For the CDR3, the DNA is TGTGCCAGCAGTCGGAACAGGGGCAATCAGCCCCAGCATTTT. This encodes CASSRNRGNQPQHF. The V and J genes are TRBV28 and TRBJ1-5, with D possibly being TRBD1 (6 bases). Trimming removed 5 bases at V and 2 bases at J, with 10 bases between. In germline, CDR1 is MDHEN, CDR2 SYDVKM. The CDR3 sequence is 14 residues long.

The chain is built from TRBV19 and TRBJ2-3; tentatively, D is TRBD2 (7 bases). The germline CDR1 and CDR2 sequences are LNHDA and SQIVND (reference sequence). This CDR3 has 13 amino acids. V shed 5 bases and J shed 5 bases, with 11 bases lying between them. The CDR3 protein is CASSGGAVDTQYF. DNA for the CDR3: TGTGCCAGTAGTGGGGGGGCGGTAGATACGCAGTATTTT.

The chain has TRBV24-1 and TRBJ2-3, with D tentatively TRBD2 (7 bases). This CDR3 contains 17 residues. Per the germline V gene, CDR1 is KGHDR and CDR2 is SFDVKD. Trimming stripped 3 bases from V and 3 bases from J, with 18 bases between. In nucleotides, the CDR3 is TGTGCCACCAGTGATGCCACCTCTGCGGGGGCGACAGATACGCAGTATTTT. This encodes CATSDATSAGATDTQYF.

V usage is TRBV14 and J usage is TRBJ1-3; D remains ambiguous. V was clipped by 7 bases and J by 2 bases, with 12 bases between them. The CDR3 is 14 residues long. Germline values: CDR1 SGHDN, CDR2 FVKESK. CDR3 sequence reads: CASKVAGAGNTIYF. The CDR3 DNA sequence: TGTGCCAGCAAGGTAGCCGGGGCTGGAAACACCATATATTTT.

For the CDR3, the DNA is TGTGCCAGCAGGCAACTAGCGGGGGGAGATACGCAGTATTTT. This encodes CASRQLAGGDTQYF. V is TRBV2 and J is TRBJ2-3; TRBD2 matches at 12 bases. The CDR3 covers 14 residues. CDR1 is SNHLY and CDR2 is FYNNEI in the germline V gene. The V and J ends lost 6 bases and 5 bases, in that order; junction bases with no gene match: 3.

The V and J genes are TRBV6-6 and TRBJ2-3, with no clear D. The V and J ends lost 4 bases and 1 base respectively, with 9 bases between them. From germline, CDR1 is MNHNY and CDR2 SVGAGI (reference sequence). There are 14 residues in the CDR3. DNA of the CDR3: TGTGCCAGCAGTTTCCCAGAACGCACAGATACGCAGTATTTT. It specifies CASSFPERTDTQYF.

The CDR3 is CASSYPAYAGGFGELFF. CDR3 nucleotides: TGTGCCAGCAGTTACCCCGCTTATGCAGGGGGCTTTGGGGAGCTGTTTTTT. The chain is built from TRBV6-2 or TRBV6-3 and TRBJ2-2, with 8 bases matching TRBD1. The V gene end was trimmed by 2 bases and the J gene end by 8 bases; junction bases not matched to a gene: 13. The CDR3 consists of 17 residues. Germline V gene sequence: CDR1 MNHEY, CDR2 SVGEGT.

This chain joins TRBV2 and TRBJ1-5; D gene uncertain. The CDR3 is made up of 13 amino acids. V lost 2 bases and J 6 bases, leaving 8 bases between the germline ends. Germline CDR1 SNHLY, CDR2 FYNNEI. In DNA, the CDR3 is TGTGCCAGCAGTGAAACCAGGAGTCAGCCCCAGCATTTT. Translated: CASSETRSQPQHF. Full variable domain (remainder filled in from reference TRBV2 and TRBJ1-5): EPEVTQTPSHQVTQMGQEVILRCVPISNHLYFYWYRQILGQKVEFLVSFYNNEISEKSEIFDDQFSVERPDGSNFTLKIRSTKLEDSAMYFCASSETRSQPQHFGDGTRLSIL.

The chain carries TRBV29-1 and TRBJ2-7; 8 bases are shared with TRBD1. V was pared by 4 bases and J by 3 bases, with 5 bases of the junction left unmatched. From germline, CDR1 is SQVTM and CDR2 ANQGSEA. The CDR3 spans 13 residues. In DNA form, the CDR3 reads TGCAGCGTTGCGATAACAGGGGGCTACGAGCAGTACTTC. Amino acid sequence: CSVAITGGYEQYF.

CDR3 residues: CASSPASGPYNEQFF. CDR3 bases: TGTGCCAGTAGTCCGGCTAGCGGCCCCTACAATGAGCAGTTCTTC. The chain has TRBV19 and TRBJ2-1, with TRBD2 identical over 7 bases. The CDR3 sequence is 15 residues long. The germline V gene has CDR1 LNHDA and CDR2 SQIVND (reference sequence). The V gene end was trimmed by 5 bases and the J gene end by 2 bases; junction bases not matched to a gene: 6.

This chain joins TRBV7-9 and TRBJ1-2; D remains unclear. This CDR3 is 15 amino acids long. Germline CDR1 reads SEHNR; CDR2 reads FQNEAQ (reference sequence). With 1 base removed from V and 4 bases from J, the gap between germline ends came to 13 bases. CDR3 DNA: TGTGCCAGCAGCTTAGTTGTACCGGGGAGCTATGGCTACACCTTC. This sequence encodes CASSLVVPGSYGYTF.

This chain joins TRBV6-4 and TRBJ1-2, with TRBD1 matching 8 bases. Germline V gives CDR1 MRHNA, CDR2 SNTAGT. This CDR3 is 17 amino acids long. After removal of 0 bases from V and 5 bases from J, the junction contained 11 bases not matched to a gene. CDR3 amino acids: CASSDSAGGAGVYGYTF. CDR3 nucleotides: TGTGCCAGCAGTGACTCGGCAGGGGGCGCGGGGGTGTATGGCTACACCTTC.

V and J are TRBV2 and TRBJ1-4; perhaps TRBD1 as D (6 bases). CDR1 and CDR2 (germline): SNHLY, FYNNEI. The CDR3 totals 14 residues. Between the trimmed V and J ends, which lost 6 bases and 4 bases, there was a span of 12 bases. The CDR3 spells CASRGDTHNEKLFF. The CDR3 DNA is TGTGCCAGCAGGGGGGACACACATAATGAAAAACTGTTTTTT.

The chain is built from TRBV7-2 and TRBJ2-1; 9 bases agree with TRBD2. Germline CDR1 reads SGHTA; CDR2 reads FQGNSA. The CDR3 is 19 residues long. The trim removed 3 bases at V and 4 bases at J, leaving 16 bases unmatched. In nucleotides, the CDR3 is TGTGCCAGCAGCTTGCGACCCATAGCGGGGGCCAGGGTATACAATGAGCAGTTCTTC. This codes for CASSLRPIAGARVYNEQFF.

The gene calls are TRBV11-2 and TRBJ1-4, with 7 bases that match TRBD1. Germline CDR1 and CDR2: SGHAT and FQNNGV. The CDR3 has 13 amino acids. Trimming removed 5 bases from V and 7 bases from J; junction bases left unmatched: 4. Here the CDR3 DNA reads TGTGCCAGCAGCAACCGGGACAGTGAAAAACTGTTTTTT. Its protein product is CASSNRDSEKLFF.

The chain recombines TRBV24-1 with TRBJ2-3, with D perhaps TRBD1 (6 bases). The V gene lost 4 bases and the J gene lost 4 bases, with 20 bases spanning the gap. Looked up from germline, CDR1 is KGHDR and CDR2 is SFDVKD. The CDR3 extends over 17 amino acids. DNA of the CDR3: TGTGCCACCAGTGAAAGGTCGGTGGGGGCAGGCGCAGATACGCAGTATTTT. Protein sequence: CATSERSVGAGADTQYF.

The J gene is TRBJ1-5, the V gene TRBV18, with D unresolved. Germline CDR1 KGHSH, CDR2 LQKENI. V lost 3 bases to trimming and J lost 0 bases, with 12 bases between them. The CDR3 has 16 amino acids. CDR3 protein: CASSPAGQISNQPQHF. The CDR3 region has the DNA TGTGCCAGCTCACCTGCCGGGCAGATTAGCAATCAGCCCCAGCATTTT.

The CDR3 DNA is TGTGCCAGCAGCGCTTTATCCCGGGGCACTGAAGCTTTCTTT. Its protein product is CASSALSRGTEAFF. The V call is TRBV9, the J call TRBJ1-1, with D uncertain. There are 14 residues in the CDR3. The V end lost 3 bases, the J end lost 4 bases, and 13 bases lay between the germline ends. Germline V gene data show CDR1 as SGDLS and CDR2 as YYNGEE.